The present entry profiles one T cell receptor beta chain with its context. Antigen unknown. The naive CD8 fraction comprised CD45RO-negative cells positively selected for CCR7 and excluded terminally differentiated effector memory CD45RA+ cells. Every donor, a Caucasian adult, lived in Nashville, Tennessee. This sample is drawn from a study of shared clonotypes between healthy human individuals. About the study: The cohort had two women and three men, ages 18 to 49. Study-level findings and limits: Memory subsets generally showed smaller estimated richness than naive subsets did.

Here immunoSEQ multiplex PCR was the method, and the copy in TCRdb shows in-frame clones only, minus some. The sample has about 2 million clones; around 96% are singletons. The CDR3 is 16 amino acids. Trimming removed 0 bases from V and 7 bases from J, with 19 bases in between. Germline V CDR1 and CDR2: MGHRA, YSYEKL. Sequencing input: naive CD8+ T cells sorted from blood. This chain joins TRBV4-1 and TRBJ2-7, with D perhaps given as TRBD1 or TRBD2 (5 bases each). The source is a man aged 18 to 29 in good health. DNA for the CDR3: TGCGCCAGCAGCCAAGATAATATTGGTATCGAGGGGGAGCAGTACTTC. It specifies CASSQDNIGIEGEQYF.